This passage covers 28 T cell receptor beta chains from one sample sequenced in a study of blood T cell repertoires in COVID-19. Only in-frame clones appear in the TCRdb table, and some are missing; sequencing was by immunoSEQ multiplex PCR. Of a few hundred thousand clones in the sample, around nine tenths are singletons; the top ten hold approximately 9.8%. The sequencing input was PBMCs or T cells enriched from blood (not recorded which). Every receptor here comes from a woman aged 40 to 50 who had recovered from COVID-19.

The CDR3 DNA follows: TGTGCCAGCAGCCCCTATACAGGGAGCAATCAGCCCCAGCATTTT. Translating it yields CASSPYTGSNQPQHF. The chain recombines TRBV7-2 with TRBJ1-5, with D maybe TRBD1 (6 bases). The CDR3 has 15 residues. The V end was cut by 5 bases, the J end by 1 base, with 12 bases between. The V gene's germline CDR1 is SGHTA and CDR2 FQGNSA.

The V call is TRBV19, the J call TRBJ1-1, with 9 bases identical to TRBD1. The CDR3 totals 20 residues. Per the germline V gene, CDR1 is LNHDA and CDR2 is SQIVND (reference sequence). J gave up 4 bases and V 3 bases, and 21 bases lay outside the gene matches. The CDR3 reads CASSIRSGTGYKTEGTEAFF. CDR3 coding DNA: TGTGCCAGTAGTATCCGATCCGGGACAGGGTACAAGACTGAGGGCACTGAAGCTTTCTTT.

V usage is TRBV6-5 and J usage is TRBJ2-7; TRBD1 matches at 7 bases. CDR3 length equals 15 residues. Germline trimming cut 4 bases from V and 3 bases from J; bases unmatched to any gene: 9. Per the germline V gene, CDR1 is MNHEY and CDR2 is SVGAGI. As DNA, the CDR3 is TGTGCCAGCAGTTCAACCCGGACAGGAAACTACGAGCAGTACTTC. Translated, it gives CASSSTRTGNYEQYF.

This clone was observed once. This chain uses TRBV6-5 with TRBJ1-2; 10 bases align to TRBD1. From germline, CDR1 is MNHEY and CDR2 SVGAGI. The CDR3 has 14 amino acids. V was clipped by 6 bases and J by 3 bases; unmatched bases: 4. CDR3 coding DNA: TGTGCCAGCAGAGGGGACAGGGGATACTATGGCTACACCTTC. Protein: CASRGDRGYYGYTF.

The chain links TRBV2 to TRBJ2-1; 14 bases are shared with TRBD2. CDR1 SNHLY and CDR2 FYNNEI come from the germline V gene. This CDR3 is 15 amino acids long. Trimming removed 6 bases from V and 8 bases from J; junction bases left unmatched: 6. The CDR3 loop is CASRGGTSGSYEQFF. In DNA, the CDR3 is TGTGCCAGCAGGGGAGGGACTAGCGGGAGTTATGAGCAGTTCTTC. Supplemented by reference TRBV2 and TRBJ2-1, the full variable domain reads EPEVTQTPSHQVTQMGQEVILRCVPISNHLYFYWYRQILGQKVEFLVSFYNNEISEKSEIFDDQFSVERPDGSNFTLKIRSTKLEDSAMYFCASRGGTSGSYEQFFGPGTRLTVL.

This clone was counted once. The rearrangement joins TRBV2 to TRBJ1-2; the D is unclear. From germline, CDR1 is SNHLY and CDR2 FYNNEI. The CDR3 is 16 residues long. The V gene lost 5 bases and the J gene lost 6 bases, with 22 bases spanning the gap. Here the CDR3 reads CASSSHNTVYRDGYTF. The DNA of the CDR3 is TGTGCCAGCAGTTCCCACAATACTGTTTACAGAGATGGCTACACCTTC.

This clone was detected once. V is TRBV2 and J is TRBJ2-3; 10 nucleotides line up with TRBD1. CDR1 SNHLY and CDR2 FYNNEI come from the germline V gene. V was pared by 8 bases and J by 6 bases, with 5 bases of the junction left unmatched. The CDR3 extends over 13 amino acids. CDR3 sequence: CASVGQGRDTQYF. In DNA, the CDR3 is TGTGCCAGCGTGGGACAGGGGCGCGATACGCAGTATTTT.

The chain combines TRBV28 with TRBJ1-5, with D maybe TRBD1 (5 bases). The CDR3 consists of 13 residues. The V gene lost 7 bases and the J gene lost 3 bases, with 10 bases spanning the gap. Germline V gene data show CDR1 as MDHEN and CDR2 as SYDVKM. CDR3: CASNGGFNQPQHF. The CDR3 DNA sequence: TGTGCCAGCAATGGGGGGTTCAATCAGCCCCAGCATTTT.

This chain connects TRBV2 to TRBJ1-3, with 9 positions matching TRBD1. Germline assignment: CDR1 SNHLY and CDR2 FYNNEI. V dropped 2 bases and J dropped 3; count of bases not matched to a gene: 2. There are 15 residues in the CDR3. The CDR3 DNA follows: TGTGCCAGCAGTGAATGGACAGGGGTTGGAAACACCATATATTTT. This translates into CASSEWTGVGNTIYF.

The rearrangement joins TRBV7-2 to TRBJ1-6; maybe TRBD1 (6 bases). Looked up from germline, CDR1 is SGHTA and CDR2 is FQGNSA. V was clipped by 6 bases and J by 8 bases, with 14 bases between them. This CDR3 is 14 amino acids long. In DNA form, the CDR3 reads TGTGCCAGCAGAGGACAGAGAGTGGATTCACCCCTCCACTTT. Amino acids: CASRGQRVDSPLHF.

This clone was observed a single time. The chain carries TRBV9 and TRBJ1-1, with D possibly TRBD1 on 6 matching bases. The V and J ends lost 1 base and 8 bases respectively, with 15 bases between them. The germline gives CDR1 SGDLS, CDR2 YYNGEE. This CDR3 spans 14 amino acids. CDR3 sequence: CASSVLPAGAEAFF. The CDR3 DNA reads as TGTGCCAGCAGCGTACTGCCGGCAGGGGCCGAAGCTTTCTTT.

V gene TRBV19 combines with J gene TRBJ1-1; D gene uncertain. V lost 8 bases to trimming and J lost 0 bases, with 10 bases between them. The CDR3 spans 13 residues. Germline lookup yields CDR1 LNHDA and CDR2 SQIVND (reference sequence). The CDR3 region has the DNA TGTGCCAGTCAACAGACCATGAACACTGAAGCTTTCTTT. Its protein product is CASQQTMNTEAFF.

The chain links TRBV9 to TRBJ2-1; D perhaps matches TRBD1 (5 bases). Germline CDR1 SGDLS, CDR2 YYNGEE. There are 14 residues in the CDR3. V was shortened by 4 bases and J by 10 bases, with 18 bases between the two germline ends. The CDR3 region is CASSPQGSLWEQFF. The CDR3 bases are TGTGCCAGCAGCCCCCAGGGCAGTCTTTGGGAGCAGTTCTTC.

V gene TRBV7-2 combines with J gene TRBJ2-7; 9 positions agree with TRBD2. V dropped 3 bases and J dropped 0; count of bases not matched to a gene: 6. Germline V CDR1 and CDR2: SGHTA, FQGNSA. The CDR3 has 16 amino acids. In DNA form, the CDR3 reads TGTGCCAGCAGCTTCGGAGCGGGGGGCGCCTCCTACGAGCAGTACTTC. The encoded protein is CASSFGAGGASYEQYF.

V is TRBV9 and J is TRBJ1-3, with TRBD1 as a possible D gene (5 bases). CDR3 length equals 15 residues. V dropped 0 bases and J dropped 2 bases, with 9 bases sitting between them. CDR1 and CDR2 (germline): SGDLS, YYNGEE. The CDR3 reads CASSVGKGAGNTIYF. The CDR3 DNA reads as TGTGCCAGCAGCGTAGGGAAAGGGGCTGGAAACACCATATATTTT.

The V gene is TRBV27, the J gene TRBJ1-2; no definite D call. The CDR3 has 16 amino acids. Trimming cost V 0 bases and J 5 bases, with 16 bases left between them. The V gene's germline CDR1 is MNHEY and CDR2 SMNVEV (reference sequence). The CDR3 region is CASSLSAAAPLYGYTF. The CDR3 bases are TGTGCCAGCAGTTTATCAGCGGCAGCGCCCCTTTATGGCTACACCTTC.

This chain connects TRBV28 to TRBJ1-2; D not resolved. V was clipped by 5 bases and J by 5 bases, with 9 bases between them. Germline V gene sequence: CDR1 MDHEN, CDR2 SYDVKM. This CDR3 spans 12 amino acids. CDR3 loop: CASSILSYGYTF. Written as DNA, the CDR3 is TGTGCCAGCAGTATCCTCAGTTATGGCTACACCTTC.

The chain employs TRBV24-1 and TRBJ1-2, with unresolved D. Germline V gene data show CDR1 as KGHDR and CDR2 as SFDVKD. The V end was cut by 8 bases, the J end by 7 bases, with 7 bases between. The CDR3 length is 10 residues. DNA for the CDR3: TGTGCCACCATTCTCGGTGGCTACACCTTC. It specifies CATILGGYTF.

The gene calls are TRBV7-9 and TRBJ2-2, with D uncertain. Per germline, CDR1 SEHNR and CDR2 FQNEAQ (reference sequence). The CDR3 is 16 amino acids. Trimming cost V 3 bases and J 4 bases, with 15 bases left between them. The CDR3 bases are TGTGCCAGCAGCTTCCCACAGCCATCGAGCACCGGGGAGCTGTTTTTT. Translated, it gives CASSFPQPSSTGELFF.

The J gene is TRBJ2-7, the V gene TRBV18; 8 positions agree with TRBD1. The germline gives CDR1 KGHSH, CDR2 LQKENI. CDR3 length: 15 amino acids. V shed 3 bases and J 2 bases; nucleotides not matched to a gene: 6. CDR3 coding DNA: TGTGCCAGCTCACCCCGACAGGGGAACACCTACGAGCAGTACTTC. It translates to CASSPRQGNTYEQYF.

V gene TRBV18 combines with J gene TRBJ2-1; 7 bases agree with TRBD2. The CDR3 has 14 residues. The V segment lost 5 bases and the J segment 0 bases; nucleotides outside the gene matches: 1. Per the germline V gene, CDR1 is KGHSH and CDR2 is LQKENI. The CDR3 region has the DNA TGTGCCAGCTCAGCGGGAGCCTCCTACAATGAGCAGTTCTTC. It encodes CASSAGASYNEQFF.

The chain recombines TRBV7-2 with TRBJ2-2, with 8 bases identical to TRBD2. The CDR3 contains 18 residues. V gave up 4 bases and J gave up 0 bases; unmatched junction bases: 10. Per germline, CDR1 SGHTA and CDR2 FQGNSA. In DNA, the CDR3 is TGTGCCAGCAGCTCTCGCCCTAGCGGGCCAACGAACACCGGGGAGCTGTTTTTT. Amino acids: CASSSRPSGPTNTGELFF.

CDR3 region: CASSLGQRGNNEQFF. Written as DNA, the CDR3 is TGTGCCAGCAGCTTGGGTCAGCGGGGGAACAATGAGCAGTTCTTC. The chain carries TRBV7-9 and TRBJ2-1; TRBD2 matches at 8 bases. The length of the CDR3 is 15 residues. V lost 3 bases, J lost 5 bases, and 6 bases stayed unmatched. Germline V gene sequence: CDR1 SEHNR, CDR2 FQNEAQ (reference sequence).

The J gene is TRBJ2-7, the V gene TRBV27; TRBD1 might be the D (5 bases). The V end was cut by 2 bases, the J end by 4 bases, with 9 bases between. This CDR3 contains 13 residues. CDR1 and CDR2 (germline): MNHEY, SMNVEV (reference sequence). The CDR3 loop is CASSLGAGYEQYF. CDR3 coding DNA: TGTGCCAGCAGTTTAGGGGCAGGGTACGAGCAGTACTTC.

The chain combines TRBV7-2 with TRBJ2-3; TRBD1 is a possible D gene (6 bases). Trimming took 4 bases from V and 2 from J, leaving 13 bases between them. This CDR3 comprises 15 residues. Per germline, CDR1 SGHTA and CDR2 FQGNSA. The CDR3 bases are TGTGCCAGCAGCTCCCCCGGACAGCCCACAGATACGCAGTATTTT. It yields the protein CASSSPGQPTDTQYF.

The rearrangement links TRBV2 to TRBJ1-4; no firm D call. Trimming cost V 3 bases and J 4 bases, with 9 bases left between them. This CDR3 region has 14 residues. CDR1 and CDR2 (germline): SNHLY, FYNNEI. CDR3 sequence (DNA): TGTGCCAGCAGTGACGCAGGAGGTAATGAAAAACTGTTTTTT. This translates into CASSDAGGNEKLFF.

The rearrangement links TRBV19 to TRBJ2-2, with D perhaps TRBD1 (6 bases). The ends were cut back, 7 bases at V and 4 bases at J, with 13 bases in the middle. From germline, CDR1 is LNHDA and CDR2 SQIVND (reference sequence). This CDR3 has 14 amino acids. CDR3 sequence (DNA): TGTGCCAGTACAGCAGGGGCGGGCACCGGGGAGCTGTTTTTT. As protein: CASTAGAGTGELFF.

J is TRBJ2-5 and V is TRBV30; TRBD1 matches 9 bases. CDR3 length: 15 residues. CDR1 is GTSNPN and CDR2 is SVGIG in the germline V gene (reference sequence). Trimming removed 4 bases from V and 1 base from J; junction bases left unmatched: 7. CDR3 coding DNA: TGTGCCTGGACCACCGGGACAGGGAGCCAAGAGACCCAGTACTTC. It yields the protein CAWTTGTGSQETQYF. The whole variable domain, remainder taken from reference TRBV30 and TRBJ2-5, is SQTIHQWPATLVQPVGSPLSLECTVEGTSNPNLYWYRQAAGRGLQLLFYSVGIGQISSEVPQNLSASRPQDRQFILSSKKLLLSDSGFYLCAWTTGTGSQETQYFGPGTRLLVL.